This T cell receptor (beta chain) was found in a study of identical twins. cDNA molecules carried unique molecular identifiers, and template switching added a universal primer site. TCRdb re-called the 5' RACE reads through MiXCR, storing one row per CDR3 protein. The sample holds under 900,000 distinct CDR3 sequences; around 12% are singletons and the top ten take around 1.6%. Only healthy Caucasians were enrolled as donors. The junction had 5 bases not matched to a gene; V was cut back by 1 base and J by 3 bases. Germline CDR1 is SGHNT and CDR2 is YENEEA. CDR3 length equals 15 residues. Another study also made use of these data, one on yellow fever vaccine responses in identical twins.

The receptor's source is a woman between 18 and 29 years old in good health. Source material: PBMCs. The chain carries TRBV11-3 and TRBJ2-7, with TRBD1 matching over 8 bases. CDR3 DNA: TGTGCCAGCAGCTTAGGGACAGGGATCAGCTACGAGCAGTACTTC. Its protein is CASSLGTGISYEQYF. Full variable domain (missing parts from reference TRBV11-3 and TRBJ2-7): EAGVVQSPRYKIIEKKQPVAFWCNPISGHNTLYWYLQNLGQGPELLIRYENEEAVDDSQLPKDRFSAERLKGVDSTLKIQPAELGDSAVYLCASSLGTGISYEQYFGPGTRLTVT.